Each of the 13 T cell receptor beta chains below was sequenced from the same sample in a study of blood T cells in healthy people across ages. A second PCR of roughly 7 to 11 cycles used a sample-barcoded 5' primer and a J-beta primer mix. MiXCR was run by TCRdb on the 5' RACE reads, yielding one entry per CDR3 protein. Here the sample spans about 1.7 million distinct CDR3 sequences, 28% being singletons. The material sequenced was blood. Every receptor here comes from a woman in her 30s in good health.

This chain links TRBV5-1 with TRBJ1-1; no clear D gene. Trimming stripped 4 bases from V and 0 bases from J, with 16 bases between. CDR1 SGHRS and CDR2 YFSETQ come from the germline V gene. The CDR3 has 16 residues. CDR3 region: CASSQERAGMNTEAFF. Written as DNA, the CDR3 is TGCGCCAGCAGCCAAGAACGGGCGGGCATGAACACTGAAGCTTTCTTT.

Notes on this clonotype: A read error may account for a junction end that differs from germline. The chain has TRBV27 and TRBJ2-5, with D maybe TRBD1 (5 bases). Germline CDR1 is MNHEY and CDR2 is SMNVEV (reference sequence). The CDR3 runs to 15 residues. CDR3 nucleotides: TGTGCCAGCAGTTTAGGGCAGGGCGGTTCAGAGACCCACTACTTC. Amino acid sequence: CASSLGQGGSETHYF.

This chain links TRBV15 with TRBJ2-1, with a weak D call TRBD2 (5 bases). Germline CDR1 reads LNHNV; CDR2 reads YYDKDF (reference sequence). With 0 bases removed from V and 8 bases from J, the gap between germline ends came to 8 bases. CDR3 length: 13 residues. This CDR3 reads CATSRDLGDEQFF. Written as DNA, the CDR3 is TGTGCCACCAGCAGAGATCTCGGGGATGAGCAGTTCTTC.

The sample holds many counts of this clonotype. The chain carries TRBV9 and TRBJ1-4; D perhaps matches TRBD1 (6 bases). There are 13 residues in the CDR3. V dropped 3 bases and J dropped 3 bases, with 6 bases sitting between them. Germline V gene lookup returns CDR1 SGDLS and CDR2 YYNGEE. In DNA, the CDR3 is TGTGCCAGCAGCGAGGGGGCTAATGAAAAACTGTTTTTT. It specifies CASSEGANEKLFF. Full variable domain (missing parts from reference TRBV9 and TRBJ1-4): DSGVTQTPKHLITATGQRVTLRCSPRSGDLSVYWYQQSLDQGLQFLIQYYNGEERAKGNILERFSAQQFPDLHSELNLSSLELGDSALYFCASSEGANEKLFFGSGTQLSVL.

Comments on this clonotype: One end of the junction fails to match germline, which may point to a read error. The rearrangement joins TRBV13 to TRBJ2-3, with D unresolved. The CDR3 covers 14 residues. In germline, CDR1 is PRHDT, CDR2 FYEKMQ (reference sequence). This CDR3 is CASRLLTSTDAQYF. In DNA, the CDR3 is TGTGCCAGTCGACTCCTCACCAGCACAGATGCGCAGTATTTT. Based on the CDR3 plus reference TRBV13 and TRBJ2-3, the full variable domain is AAGVIQSPRHLIKEKRETATLKCYPIPRHDTVYWYQQGPGQDPQFLISFYEKMQSDKGSIPDRFSAQQFSDYHSELNMSSLELGDSALYFCASRLLTSTDAQYFGPGTRLTVL.

The chain employs TRBV5-1 and TRBJ2-6, with D possibly being TRBD2 (7 bases). This CDR3 comprises 16 residues. Trimming shortened V by 4 bases and J by 4 bases, and 15 bases separated the two germline ends. CDR1 SGHRS and CDR2 YFSETQ come from the germline V gene. CDR3 sequence: CASSPTAGAGANVLTF. The CDR3 coding sequence is TGCGCCAGCAGCCCAACCGCGGGGGCCGGGGCCAACGTCCTGACTTTC. The variable domain in full, completed from reference TRBV5-1 and TRBJ2-6, reads KAGVTQTPRYLIKTRGQQVTLSCSPISGHRSVSWYQQTPGQGLQFLFEYFSETQRNKGNFPGRFSGRQFSNSRSEMNVSTLELGDSALYLCASSPTAGAGANVLTFGAGSRLTVL.

This clonotype has a handful of counts. The chain uses TRBV7-6 and TRBJ2-5; 7 nucleotides align to TRBD1. V lost 7 bases to trimming and J lost 1 base; unmatched junction nucleotides: 3. Germline V lookup: CDR1 SGHVS, CDR2 FNYEAQ. The CDR3 has 13 amino acids. The CDR3 sequence: CASNRDSQETQYF. CDR3 DNA: TGTGCCAGCAATCGGGACAGCCAAGAGACCCAGTACTTC.

The V gene is TRBV2, the J gene TRBJ1-2, with 9 bases that match TRBD1. J gave up 7 bases and V 6 bases, and 6 bases lay outside the gene matches. The V gene's germline CDR1 is SNHLY and CDR2 FYNNEI. The CDR3 runs to 13 residues. The CDR3 reads CASRADRGVGYTF. The CDR3 DNA sequence: TGTGCCAGCAGAGCGGACAGGGGAGTTGGCTACACCTTC.

This clonotype has only one observation. The chain recombines TRBV12-3 or TRBV12-4 with TRBJ2-1, with 8 bases lining up with TRBD2. The length of the CDR3 is 14 residues. V lost 2 bases to trimming and J lost 13 bases; unmatched junction nucleotides: 10. In DNA form, the CDR3 reads TGTGCCAGCAGTTTACCCGGGGGGGAAGAGGCCCAGTTCTTC. Translated: CASSLPGGEEAQFF.

This clonotype has just a few counts. This chain links TRBV10-3 with TRBJ1-2, with D maybe TRBD1 (5 bases). Trimming took off 6 bases at V and 6 bases at J, with 14 bases between the two ends. There are 13 residues in the CDR3. Per the germline V gene, CDR1 is ENHRY and CDR2 is SYGVKD. The CDR3 loop reads CAIRGTGVDGYTF. The CDR3 DNA is TGTGCCATCAGAGGGACCGGCGTCGATGGCTACACCTTC.

In this sample, this clonotype turned up a few times. The chain is built from TRBV12-3 or TRBV12-4 and TRBJ2-3, with TRBD1 as a possible D gene (5 bases). The V end was cut by 5 bases, the J end by 4 bases, with 10 bases between. The CDR3 consists of 13 residues. Here the CDR3 DNA reads TGTGCCAGCAGTCTCTGGACACCAGATACGCAGTATTTT. This translates into CASSLWTPDTQYF.

The genes are TRBV20-1 and TRBJ1-5, with a tentative D call TRBD1 (5 bases). The V end lost 0 bases, the J end lost 10 bases, and 13 bases lay between the germline ends. The CDR3 runs 13 residues. Germline lookup yields CDR1 DFQATT and CDR2 SNEGSKA (reference sequence). CDR3 sequence reads: CSARDRAHGPQHF. The CDR3 DNA sequence: TGCAGTGCTAGAGACAGGGCTCATGGACCCCAGCATTTT.

V and J are TRBV5-6 and TRBJ2-3, with TRBD1 as a possible D gene (6 bases). The CDR3 covers 15 residues. CDR1 and CDR2 from the germline V gene are SGHDT and YYEEEE. V lost 4 bases to trimming and J lost 5 bases, with 17 bases between them. The CDR3 loop reads CASSQYRELGDTQYF. The CDR3, as DNA: TGTGCCAGCAGCCAATACAGGGAGCTCGGAGATACGCAGTATTTT.